These 28 T cell receptor beta chains were all obtained from the same sample, sequenced in a study of T cells in Graves' hyperthyroidism and ophthalmopathy. It was RNA transcripts that yielded the amplified TCR beta CDR3 regions. During a first-round RT-PCR of the TCR CDR3, the HTBI primer set was used. MiXCR, applied by TCRdb to the multiplex PCR reads, yields one record per CDR3 protein. The table lists about 420,000 distinct CDR3 sequences, approximately 14% of them singletons. The material sequenced was blood. The receptors originated from a young woman with Graves' hyperthyroidism.

CDR3: CASSFLSYEQYF. The CDR3 nucleotides are TGTGCCAGCAGTTTCCTATCTTACGAGCAGTACTTC. This chain links TRBV28 with TRBJ2-7; no clear D gene. V lost 3 bases and J 4 bases, leaving 7 bases between the germline ends. The CDR3 sequence is 12 residues long. CDR1 MDHEN and CDR2 SYDVKM come from the germline V gene.

The table lists this clonotype with many counts. V is TRBV29-1 and J is TRBJ2-7; 10 nucleotides match TRBD2. The junction had 5 bases not matched to a gene; V was cut back by 3 bases and J by 3 bases. This CDR3 is 14 amino acids long. The germline V gene encodes CDR1 SQVTM and CDR2 ANQGSEA. The CDR3, as DNA: TGCAGCGTTGACCTGGGACTAGCGAACTACGAGCAGTACTTC. This gives the protein CSVDLGLANYEQYF.

This clonotype appeared many times. The J gene is TRBJ2-1, the V gene TRBV30; 12 nucleotides agree with TRBD2. This CDR3 contains 15 residues. CDR1 GTSNPN and CDR2 SVGIG come from the germline V gene (reference sequence). J gave up 5 bases and V 4 bases, and 6 bases lay outside the gene matches. Here the CDR3 DNA reads TGTGCCTGGAACCCCGGACTAGCGGGGAACAATGAGCAGTTCTTC. Translated: CAWNPGLAGNNEQFF.

There are many counts of this clonotype. The chain employs TRBV20-1 and TRBJ1-2, with D hard to call. V was clipped by 5 bases and J by 1 base, with 14 bases between them. The CDR3 sequence is 14 residues long. Germline V gene sequence: CDR1 DFQATT, CDR2 SNEGSKA (reference sequence). The CDR3 protein is CSAPMGIFNYGYTF. DNA of the CDR3: TGCAGTGCTCCTATGGGGATTTTTAACTATGGCTACACCTTC.

This clonotype was picked up many times. The chain recombines TRBV5-1 with TRBJ2-7; D is perhaps TRBD2 (5 bases). The V end was cut by 3 bases, the J end by 6 bases, with 13 bases between. This CDR3 region has 13 residues. Germline V gene sequence: CDR1 SGHRS, CDR2 YFSETQ. The DNA of the CDR3 is TGCGCCAGCAGCTCGATTGAGGGTGGCGAGCAGTACTTC. Translation: CASSSIEGGEQYF.

This clonotype has at least ten counts. The J gene is TRBJ2-7, the V gene TRBV20-1; 10 positions match TRBD2. The CDR3 covers 12 residues. Germline-derived CDR1 and CDR2 are DFQATT and SNEGSKA (reference sequence). With 2 bases clipped from V and 6 bases from J, the junction kept 1 base outside the gene matches. The CDR3 nucleotides are TGCAGTGCTAGACTAGCGGGAGCCGAGCAGTACTTC. Its translation is CSARLAGAEQYF.

A note on this clonotype: A much larger clone differs by one base, so this may be a read error. The J gene is TRBJ2-1, the V gene TRBV28; TRBD2 aligns across 11 bases. J lost 12 bases, V lost 6 bases, and 7 bases had no gene match. This CDR3 has 13 residues. Germline V gene sequence: CDR1 MDHEN, CDR2 SYDVKM. CDR3 nucleotide sequence: TGTGCCAGCAGGGGGACTAGCGGACTGCGGCAGTTCTTC. Translated, it gives CASRGTSGLRQFF.

This rearrangement joins TRBV7-9 to TRBJ2-1; unclear D gene. Trimming cost V 0 bases and J 8 bases, with 8 bases left between them. Per the germline V gene, CDR1 is SEHNR and CDR2 is FQNEAQ (reference sequence). The CDR3 covers 13 residues. In DNA form, the CDR3 reads TGTGCCAGCAGCTTAGCGTCCTGGGATGAGCAGTTCTTC. Translation: CASSLASWDEQFF.

This clonotype was picked up many times. V usage is TRBV11-1 and J usage is TRBJ2-1; 8 bases match TRBD2. Germline-derived CDR1 and CDR2 are SGHAT and FQDESV (reference sequence). The CDR3 loop spans 14 amino acids. V was pared by 5 bases and J by 8 bases, with 8 bases of the junction left unmatched. DNA for the CDR3: TGTGCCAGCAGCCGGAGCGGGAGTGGCGATGAGCAGTTCTTC. Protein: CASSRSGSGDEQFF.

Ten or more counts support this clonotype. This chain connects TRBV5-1 to TRBJ1-1; 12 nucleotides align to TRBD1. In germline, CDR1 is SGHRS, CDR2 YFSETQ. The CDR3 spans 14 residues. After removal of 7 bases from V and 5 bases from J, the junction contained 6 bases not matched to a gene. The CDR3 here is CASGKGQGATEAFF. CDR3 coding DNA: TGCGCCAGCGGAAAGGGACAGGGGGCTACTGAAGCTTTCTTT.

This clonotype was seen only a few times. The V and J genes are TRBV7-3 and TRBJ2-7; 8 nucleotides align to TRBD1. The CDR3 is 13 amino acids. CDR1 SGHTA and CDR2 FQGTGA come from the germline V gene. The V and J ends lost 3 bases and 6 bases, in that order; junction bases with no gene match: 4. CDR3: CASSLDRDGEQYF. CDR3 nucleotide sequence: TGTGCCAGCAGCTTGGACAGGGACGGCGAGCAGTACTTC. Full variable domain (missing parts from reference TRBV7-3 and TRBJ2-7): GAGVSQTPSNKVTEKGKYVELRCDPISGHTALYWYRQSLGQGPEFLIYFQGTGAADDSGLPNDRFFAVRPEGSVSTLKIQRTERGDSAVYLCASSLDRDGEQYFGPGTRLTVT.

This clonotype has only a few counts. CDR3 DNA: TGTGCCAGCAGTCAAACCGGGTACTACACAGATACGCAGTATTTT. Encoded protein: CASSQTGYYTDTQYF. V is TRBV27 and J is TRBJ2-3; D gene unclear. The CDR3 is 15 residues long. Germline CDR1 and CDR2: MNHEY and SMNVEV (reference sequence). V lost 5 bases and J lost 2, with 14 bases in between.

This clonotype was observed a few times. The gene calls are TRBV7-6 and TRBJ2-1, with 8 bases matching TRBD2. The germline V gene encodes CDR1 SGHVS and CDR2 FNYEAQ. The CDR3 totals 15 residues. The ends lost 3 bases at V and 4 bases at J; junction bases unmatched: 5. The chain's CDR3 is CASSLYGRGYNEQFF. The DNA of the CDR3 is TGTGCCAGCAGCTTGTACGGGAGGGGATACAATGAGCAGTTCTTC.

This clonotype was seen many times. V is TRBV6-2 or TRBV6-3 and J is TRBJ2-1; TRBD2 might be the D (5 bases). The CDR3 is 15 residues long. Germline V lookup: CDR1 MNHEY, CDR2 SVGEGT. V was pared by 5 bases and J by 6 bases, with 17 bases between. The CDR3 region has the DNA TGTGCCAGCAGTGGCGGAACTAGAGTAAGCAATGAGCAGTTCTTC. Translation: CASSGGTRVSNEQFF.

This CDR3 is CASSPGLAGVHEQYF. Written as DNA, the CDR3 is TGCGCCAGCAGCCCGGGACTAGCGGGAGTTCACGAGCAGTACTTC. This rearrangement joins TRBV5-1 to TRBJ2-7; 14 nucleotides agree with TRBD2. CDR1 is SGHRS, CDR2 YFSETQ, per germline. The length of the CDR3 is 15 residues. J gave up 5 bases and V 4 bases, and 5 bases lay outside the gene matches.

CDR3 protein: CSARRQSETLNQPQHF. The CDR3 nucleotides read TGCAGTGCTAGGAGACAGTCCGAGACGCTCAATCAGCCCCAGCATTTT. V usage is TRBV20-1 and J usage is TRBJ1-5; tentative D call: TRBD1 (5 bases). CDR3 length: 16 amino acids. V gave up 3 bases and J gave up 3 bases, with 18 bases separating them. Germline CDR1 is DFQATT and CDR2 is SNEGSKA (reference sequence).

In this sample, this clonotype turned up many times. This chain connects TRBV12-3 or TRBV12-4 to TRBJ2-7, with D unresolved. CDR3 length: 14 residues. Trimming took off 6 bases at V and 0 bases at J, with 12 bases between the two ends. The CDR3 sequence: CASSPGSISYEQYF. CDR3 in DNA: TGTGCCAGCAGCCCCGGGTCCATCTCCTACGAGCAGTACTTC.

At least ten counts were recorded for this clonotype. The chain joins TRBV28 to TRBJ2-1; D may correspond to TRBD1 or TRBD2 (5 bases each). Germline V gene data show CDR1 as MDHEN and CDR2 as SYDVKM. The CDR3 runs to 15 residues. The ends were cut back, 4 bases at V and 6 bases at J, with 16 bases in the middle. The CDR3 DNA reads TGTGCCAGCAGTTCCGGGACGGCAGCTTCCAATGAGCAGTTCTTC. This sequence encodes CASSSGTAASNEQFF.

This clonotype was counted many times. V and J are TRBV3-1 and TRBJ1-2; D is ambiguous. Germline loops: CDR1 LGHDT, CDR2 YNNKEL (reference sequence). The CDR3 extends over 16 amino acids. V dropped 1 base and J dropped 2 bases, with 14 bases sitting between them. CDR3 residues: CASSQGLPTDNYGYTF. In DNA, the CDR3 is TGTGCCAGCAGCCAAGGCCTACCGACGGACAACTATGGCTACACCTTC.

This clonotype was detected ten times or more. This chain joins TRBV3-1 and TRBJ2-1, with D tentatively TRBD2 (6 bases). The V end lost 4 bases, the J end lost 8 bases, and 12 bases lay between the germline ends. Germline lookup yields CDR1 LGHDT and CDR2 YNNKEL (reference sequence). The CDR3 is 13 residues long. The CDR3, as DNA: TGTGCCAGCAGCCGATGGAGGGGCGATGAGCAGTTCTTC. It translates to CASSRWRGDEQFF.

This clonotype was observed many times. The chain links TRBV29-1 to TRBJ2-7; TRBD1 matches at 7 bases. The V gene end was trimmed by 5 bases and the J gene end by 6 bases; junction bases not matched to a gene: 13. The CDR3 loop spans 14 amino acids. Germline V gives CDR1 SQVTM, CDR2 ANQGSEA. CDR3 in DNA: TGCAGCGTTAATGACAGGGCCACCAATTTCGAGCAGTACTTC. Translating it yields CSVNDRATNFEQYF.

This clonotype was detected many times. The chain has TRBV20-1 and TRBJ1-1; D might be TRBD1 (6 bases). Between the trimmed V and J ends, which lost 4 bases and 5 bases, there was a span of 17 bases. Germline V gives CDR1 DFQATT, CDR2 SNEGSKA (reference sequence). This CDR3 is 14 amino acids long. CDR3 nucleotide sequence: TGCAGTGCTAAACAACAGGGCTTGGGAACTGAAGCTTTCTTT. Its translation is CSAKQQGLGTEAFF.

This clonotype was observed many times. This chain links TRBV6-1 with TRBJ1-6; D call uncertain. V was trimmed by 4 bases and J by 7 bases, leaving 11 bases between them. Per germline, CDR1 MNHNS and CDR2 SASEGT. CDR3 length: 14 residues. As DNA, the CDR3 is TGTGCCAGCAGTGGCGCTCCGGCGAATTCACCCCTCCACTTT. Amino acid sequence: CASSGAPANSPLHF.

The rearrangement uses TRBV20-1 and TRBJ1-2; 8 nucleotides align to TRBD1. CDR3 size: 14 residues. V shed 0 bases and J 6 bases; nucleotides not matched to a gene: 6. Germline CDR1 is DFQATT and CDR2 is SNEGSKA (reference sequence). CDR3 nucleotides: TGCAGTGCTAGAGACTGGACAGGGTTGGATGGCTACACCTTC. Translating gives CSARDWTGLDGYTF.

This clonotype was detected ten times or more. The chain links TRBV30 to TRBJ1-1, with TRBD1 as a possible D gene (5 bases). Trimming took off 4 bases at V and 2 bases at J, with 11 bases between the two ends. The CDR3 is 13 amino acids. Germline V gives CDR1 GTSNPN, CDR2 SVGIG (reference sequence). DNA for the CDR3: TGTGCCTGGAATTCGGGGGGAAACACTGAAGCTTTCTTT. Protein product: CAWNSGGNTEAFF.

This clonotype was recorded many times. This rearrangement joins TRBV28 to TRBJ2-1, with 10 bases that match TRBD2. J was trimmed by 4 bases and V by 5 bases; bases with no gene match: 14. Germline CDR1 is MDHEN and CDR2 is SYDVKM. There are 18 residues in the CDR3. The CDR3 region is CASSPPSGSLQSYNEQFF. The CDR3 nucleotides are TGTGCCAGCAGTCCCCCTAGCGGGAGTCTCCAATCATACAATGAGCAGTTCTTC.

This clonotype was observed a few times. The rearrangement joins TRBV4-2 to TRBJ2-5, with TRBD1 matching 8 bases. This CDR3 has 15 residues. Per germline, CDR1 LGHNA and CDR2 YNFKEQ. V was clipped by 0 bases and J by 3 bases; unmatched bases: 3. The CDR3 sequence is CASSQDLDREETQYF. The CDR3 DNA follows: TGTGCCAGCAGCCAAGATTTGGACAGGGAAGAGACCCAGTACTTC.

This clonotype was counted between two and nine times. The chain links TRBV5-4 to TRBJ2-3, with 8 bases identical to TRBD1. V shed 5 bases, J shed 6 bases, and the junction held 11 bases outside the gene matches. CDR1 and CDR2 from the germline V gene are SGHNT and YYREEE (reference sequence). This CDR3 is built from 15 residues. The CDR3 reads CASRPIQGAHDTQYF. Here the CDR3 DNA reads TGTGCCAGCAGACCAATTCAGGGGGCGCATGATACGCAGTATTTT.